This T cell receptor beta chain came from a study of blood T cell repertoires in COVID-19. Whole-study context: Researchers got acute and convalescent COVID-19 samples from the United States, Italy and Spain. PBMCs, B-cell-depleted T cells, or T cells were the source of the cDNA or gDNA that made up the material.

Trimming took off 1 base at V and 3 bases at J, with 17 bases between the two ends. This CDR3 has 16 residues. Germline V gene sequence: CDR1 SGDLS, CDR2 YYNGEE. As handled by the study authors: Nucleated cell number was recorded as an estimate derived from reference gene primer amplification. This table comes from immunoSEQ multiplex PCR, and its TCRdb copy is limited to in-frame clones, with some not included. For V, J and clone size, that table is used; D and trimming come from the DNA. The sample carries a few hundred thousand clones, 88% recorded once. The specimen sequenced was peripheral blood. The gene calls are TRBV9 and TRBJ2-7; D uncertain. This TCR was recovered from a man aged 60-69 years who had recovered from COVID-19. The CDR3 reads CASSVPHLRHLYEQYF. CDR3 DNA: TGTGCCAGCAGCGTACCCCATCTGAGACACCTCTACGAGCAGTACTTC.